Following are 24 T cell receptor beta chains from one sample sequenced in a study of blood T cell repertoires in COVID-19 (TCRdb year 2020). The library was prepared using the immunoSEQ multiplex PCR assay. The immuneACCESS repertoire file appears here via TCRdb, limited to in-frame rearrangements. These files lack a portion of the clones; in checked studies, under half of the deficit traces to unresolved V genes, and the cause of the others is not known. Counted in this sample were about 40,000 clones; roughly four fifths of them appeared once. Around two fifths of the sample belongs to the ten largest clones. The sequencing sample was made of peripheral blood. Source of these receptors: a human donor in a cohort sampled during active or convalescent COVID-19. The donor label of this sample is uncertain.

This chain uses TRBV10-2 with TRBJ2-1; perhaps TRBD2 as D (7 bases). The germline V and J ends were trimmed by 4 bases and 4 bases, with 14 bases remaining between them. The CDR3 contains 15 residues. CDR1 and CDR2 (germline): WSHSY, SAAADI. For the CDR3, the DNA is TGCGCCAGCAGTGGAGAGGGAGGGGGTTACAATGAGCAGTTCTTC. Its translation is CASSGEGGGYNEQFF.

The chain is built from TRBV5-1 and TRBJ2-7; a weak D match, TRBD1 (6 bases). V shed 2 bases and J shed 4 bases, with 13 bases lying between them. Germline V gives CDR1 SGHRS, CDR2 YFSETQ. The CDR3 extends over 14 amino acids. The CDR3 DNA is TGCGCCAGCAGCTTCTCACAGGGAGCTTACGAGCAGTACTTC. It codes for CASSFSQGAYEQYF.

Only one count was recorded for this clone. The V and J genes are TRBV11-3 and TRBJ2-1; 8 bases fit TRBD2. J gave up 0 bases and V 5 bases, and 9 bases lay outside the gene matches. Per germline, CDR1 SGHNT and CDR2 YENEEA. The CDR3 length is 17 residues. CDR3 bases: TGTGCCAGCAGCCCGAGACTAGCGAGGGCCTCCTACAATGAGCAGTTCTTC. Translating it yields CASSPRLARASYNEQFF. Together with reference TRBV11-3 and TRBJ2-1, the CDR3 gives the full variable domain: EAGVVQSPRYKIIEKKQPVAFWCNPISGHNTLYWYLQNLGQGPELLIRYENEEAVDDSQLPKDRFSAERLKGVDSTLKIQPAELGDSAVYLCASSPRLARASYNEQFFGPGTRLTVL.

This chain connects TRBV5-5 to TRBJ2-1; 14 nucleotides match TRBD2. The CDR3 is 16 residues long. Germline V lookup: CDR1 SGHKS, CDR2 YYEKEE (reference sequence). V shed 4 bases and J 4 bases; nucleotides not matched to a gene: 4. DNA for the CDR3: TGTGCCAGCAGCCCACGACTAGCGGGAGGGTACAATGAGCAGTTCTTC. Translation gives CASSPRLAGGYNEQFF.

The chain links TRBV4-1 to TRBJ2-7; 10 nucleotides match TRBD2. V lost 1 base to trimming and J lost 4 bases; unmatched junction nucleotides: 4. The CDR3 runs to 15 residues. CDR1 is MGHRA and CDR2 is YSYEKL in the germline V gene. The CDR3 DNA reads TGCGCCAGCAGCCAAGCACTAGCGGGATCGTACGAGCAGTACTTC. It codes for CASSQALAGSYEQYF.

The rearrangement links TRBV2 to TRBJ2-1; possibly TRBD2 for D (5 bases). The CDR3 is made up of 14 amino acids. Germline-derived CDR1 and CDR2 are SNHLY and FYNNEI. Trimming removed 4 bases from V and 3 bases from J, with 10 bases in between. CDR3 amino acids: CASSGPGGYNEQFF. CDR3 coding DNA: TGTGCCAGCAGTGGACCCGGAGGCTACAATGAGCAGTTCTTC.

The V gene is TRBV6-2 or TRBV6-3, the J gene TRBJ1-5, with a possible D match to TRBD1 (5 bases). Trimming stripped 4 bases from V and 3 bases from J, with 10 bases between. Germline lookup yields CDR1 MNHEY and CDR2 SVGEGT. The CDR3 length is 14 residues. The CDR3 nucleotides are TGTGCCAGCAGTTGGGGCCTTAACAATCAGCCCCAGCATTTT. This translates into CASSWGLNNQPQHF.

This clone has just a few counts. This chain's CDR3 is CAGSWGGGGYEQYF. The CDR3 DNA reads as TGTGCCGGATCCTGGGGGGGAGGGGGCTACGAGCAGTACTTC. This chain links TRBV19 with TRBJ2-7; D perhaps matches TRBD2 (7 bases). The CDR3 runs to 14 residues. CDR1 and CDR2 (germline): LNHDA, SQIVND (reference sequence). Trimming stripped 11 bases from V and 3 bases from J, with 20 bases between.

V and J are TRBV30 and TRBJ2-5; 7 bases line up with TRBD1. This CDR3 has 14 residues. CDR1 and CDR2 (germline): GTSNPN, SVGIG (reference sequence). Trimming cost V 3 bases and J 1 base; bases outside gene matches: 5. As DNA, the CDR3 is TGTGCCTGGAGATTAGGGACAGTCCAAGAGACCCAGTACTTC. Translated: CAWRLGTVQETQYF.

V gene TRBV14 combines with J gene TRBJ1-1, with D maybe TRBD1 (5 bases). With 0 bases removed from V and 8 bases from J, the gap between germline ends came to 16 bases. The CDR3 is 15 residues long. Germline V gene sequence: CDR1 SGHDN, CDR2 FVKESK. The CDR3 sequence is CASSQDGLGRAEAFF. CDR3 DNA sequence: TGTGCCAGCAGCCAAGATGGGTTGGGCAGGGCAGAAGCTTTCTTT.

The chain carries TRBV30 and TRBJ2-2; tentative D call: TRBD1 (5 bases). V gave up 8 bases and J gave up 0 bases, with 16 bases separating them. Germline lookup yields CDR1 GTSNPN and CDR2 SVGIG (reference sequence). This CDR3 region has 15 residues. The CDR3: CAQKQERANTGELFF. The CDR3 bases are TGTGCCCAAAAACAGGAAAGGGCGAACACCGGGGAGCTGTTTTTT.

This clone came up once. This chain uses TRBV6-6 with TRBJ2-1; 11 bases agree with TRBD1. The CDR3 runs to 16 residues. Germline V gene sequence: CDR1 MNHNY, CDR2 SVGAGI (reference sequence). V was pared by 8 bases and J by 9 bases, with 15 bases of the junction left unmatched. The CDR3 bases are TGTGCCAGCTTACCCCCTGGGACAGGGGGGTTGACTGAGCAGTTCTTC. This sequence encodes CASLPPGTGGLTEQFF.

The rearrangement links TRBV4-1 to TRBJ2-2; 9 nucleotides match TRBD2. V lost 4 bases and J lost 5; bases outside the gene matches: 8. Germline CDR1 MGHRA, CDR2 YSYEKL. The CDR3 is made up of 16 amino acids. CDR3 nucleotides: TGCGCCAGCAGCCTCTTTAGCGGGGGAGGGACCGGGGAGCTGTTTTTT. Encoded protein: CASSLFSGGGTGELFF.

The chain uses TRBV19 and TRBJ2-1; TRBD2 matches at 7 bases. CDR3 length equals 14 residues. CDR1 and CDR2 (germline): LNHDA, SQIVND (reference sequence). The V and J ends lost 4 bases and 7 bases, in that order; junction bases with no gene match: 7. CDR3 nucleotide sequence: TGTGCCAGTAGTACTAGACTAGCTCAGAATGAGCAGTTCTTC. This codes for CASSTRLAQNEQFF.

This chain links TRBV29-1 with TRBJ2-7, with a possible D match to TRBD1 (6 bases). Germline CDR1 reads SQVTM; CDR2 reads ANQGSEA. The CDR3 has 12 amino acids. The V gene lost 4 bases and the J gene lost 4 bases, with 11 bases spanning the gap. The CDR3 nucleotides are TGCAGCGTTGGACAGGATCGGTACGAGCAGTACTTC. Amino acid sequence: CSVGQDRYEQYF.

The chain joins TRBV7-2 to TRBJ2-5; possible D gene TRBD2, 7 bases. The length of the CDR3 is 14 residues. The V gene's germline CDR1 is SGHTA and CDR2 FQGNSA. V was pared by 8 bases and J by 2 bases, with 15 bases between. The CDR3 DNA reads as TGTGCCAGCTCCCTCGGGGGGCATCAAGAGACCCAGTACTTC. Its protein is CASSLGGHQETQYF.

CDR3 nucleotide sequence: TGTGCCCCCTTGGACCTAGCGGGGTACAATGAGCAGTTCTTC. Translated: CAPLDLAGYNEQFF. V and J are TRBV21-1 and TRBJ2-1; the D call of TRBD2 is as the table states it, not checked on the DNA. TRBV21-1 is annotated as a pseudogene. This CDR3 contains 14 residues.

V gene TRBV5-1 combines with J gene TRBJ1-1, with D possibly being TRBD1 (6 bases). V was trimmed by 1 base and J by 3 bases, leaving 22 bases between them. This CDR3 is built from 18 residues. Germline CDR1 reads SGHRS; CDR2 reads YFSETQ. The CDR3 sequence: CASSLRAGTTRGYTEAFF. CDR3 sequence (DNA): TGCGCCAGCAGCTTGAGGGCCGGGACAACTCGTGGGTACACTGAAGCTTTCTTT.

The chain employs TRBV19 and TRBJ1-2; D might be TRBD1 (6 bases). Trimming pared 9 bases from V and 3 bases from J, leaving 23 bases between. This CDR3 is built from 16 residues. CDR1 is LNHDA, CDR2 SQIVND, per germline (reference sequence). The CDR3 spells CASAGARESTYYGYTF. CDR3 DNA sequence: TGTGCCAGCGCGGGGGCTCGCGAATCTACGTACTATGGCTACACCTTC.

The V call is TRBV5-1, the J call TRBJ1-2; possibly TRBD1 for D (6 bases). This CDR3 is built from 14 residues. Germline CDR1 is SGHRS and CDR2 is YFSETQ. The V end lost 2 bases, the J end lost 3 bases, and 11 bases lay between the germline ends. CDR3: CASSFTGRDYGYTF. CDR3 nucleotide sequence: TGCGCCAGCAGCTTTACAGGGCGGGACTATGGCTACACCTTC.

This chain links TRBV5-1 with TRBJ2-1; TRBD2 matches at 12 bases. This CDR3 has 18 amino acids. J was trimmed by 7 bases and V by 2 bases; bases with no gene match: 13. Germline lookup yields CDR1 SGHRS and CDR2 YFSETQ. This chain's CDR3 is CASSLTLTSGRPPNEQFF. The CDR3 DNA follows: TGCGCCAGCAGCTTAACACTGACTAGCGGGAGACCGCCGAATGAGCAGTTCTTC.

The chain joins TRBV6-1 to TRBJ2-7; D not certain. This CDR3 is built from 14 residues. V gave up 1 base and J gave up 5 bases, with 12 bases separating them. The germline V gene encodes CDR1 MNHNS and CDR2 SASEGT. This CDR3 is CASSEGLPQDEQYF. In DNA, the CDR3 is TGTGCCAGCAGTGAAGGGCTACCTCAGGACGAGCAGTACTTC.

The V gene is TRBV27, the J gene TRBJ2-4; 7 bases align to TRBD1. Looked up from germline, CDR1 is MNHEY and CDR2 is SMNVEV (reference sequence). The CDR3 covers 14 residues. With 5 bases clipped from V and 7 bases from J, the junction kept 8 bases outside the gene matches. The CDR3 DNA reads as TGTGCCAGCAGTGCTAGACAGGGATGGAACATTCAGTACTTC. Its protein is CASSARQGWNIQYF.

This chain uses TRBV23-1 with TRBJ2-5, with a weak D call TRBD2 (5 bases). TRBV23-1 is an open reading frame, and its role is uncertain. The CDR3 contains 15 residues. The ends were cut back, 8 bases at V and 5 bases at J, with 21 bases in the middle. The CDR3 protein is CASPAPRGRVETQYF. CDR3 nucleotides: TGCGCCAGCCCCGCCCCCCGAGGGCGCGTTGAGACCCAGTACTTC.